These 21 T cell receptor beta chains were sequenced from one sample in a study of T cell repertoires in cytomegalovirus infection. TCRdb itself ran the reads through MiXCR, one entry per CDR3 protein. This table holds approximately 250,000 distinct CDR3 sequences, approximately 9.2% found once. Material for sequencing was PBMCs. The source of these receptors is a human donor in good health (CMV status not recorded). Some clones in this sample may be carry-over from other donors' samples.

This clonotype was counted only a few times. Here the CDR3 reads CASSYGSGEQYF. The CDR3 coding sequence is TGTGCCAGCAGTTACGGTAGCGGGGAGCAGTACTTC. The rearrangement joins TRBV6-5 to TRBJ2-7; 7 bases are a match to TRBD2. The CDR3 is 12 residues long. J was trimmed by 7 bases and V by 2 bases; bases with no gene match: 2. Germline CDR1 is MNHEY and CDR2 is SVGAGI.

The chain carries TRBV12-3 or TRBV12-4 and TRBJ2-7, with TRBD2 identical over 9 bases. The CDR3 is 14 amino acids. V lost 3 bases and J lost 5; bases outside the gene matches: 5. CDR3 coding DNA: TGTGCCAGCAGTTTTGGCGGGGGGGCCAACGAGCAGTACTTC. Translated: CASSFGGGANEQYF.

This chain links TRBV20-1 with TRBJ2-1; 10 positions agree with TRBD2. Germline CDR1 is DFQATT and CDR2 is SNEGSKA (reference sequence). This CDR3 spans 15 amino acids. Trimming cost V 7 bases and J 6 bases; bases outside gene matches: 12. This CDR3 reads CSVTRGTSAFNEQFF. CDR3 sequence (DNA): TGCAGTGTCACGAGGGGGACTAGCGCTTTCAATGAGCAGTTCTTC.

This clonotype has a count of ten or more. The chain joins TRBV7-2 to TRBJ2-7; D is tentatively TRBD1 or TRBD2 (5 bases each). Trimming took 5 bases from V and 7 from J, leaving 12 bases between them. The germline CDR1 and CDR2 sequences are SGHTA and FQGNSA. There are 12 residues in the CDR3. CDR3 residues: CASSRDAGEQYF. As DNA, the CDR3 is TGTGCCAGCAGCCGGGACGCAGGGGAGCAGTACTTC.

This clonotype was seen many times. The V call is TRBV7-9, the J call TRBJ1-3, with 9 positions matching TRBD1. V dropped 11 bases and J dropped 3; count of bases not matched to a gene: 5. The CDR3 is made up of 13 amino acids. Germline assignment: CDR1 SEHNR and CDR2 FQNEAQ (reference sequence). The CDR3 spells CAPGTGNGNTIYF. The DNA of the CDR3 is TGTGCCCCGGGGACAGGGAATGGAAACACCATATATTTT.

For this clonotype: It may be a read error: a sequence one base away is much more abundant. The chain employs TRBV6-6 and TRBJ1-1; D unresolved. Germline V gene data show CDR1 as MNHNY and CDR2 as SVGAGI (reference sequence). CDR3 length: 13 residues. CDR3 residues: CATYRWMNTKAFF. The DNA of the CDR3 is TGTGCCACCTACCGATGGATGAACACTAAAGCTTTCTTT.

The chain couples TRBV19 to TRBJ2-7; 8 bases line up with TRBD1. Germline V CDR1 and CDR2: LNHDA, SQIVND (reference sequence). With V trimmed by 6 bases and J by 6 bases, 7 bases remained unmatched. The CDR3 is 13 residues long. This CDR3 is CASSRDRSFEQYF. The CDR3, as DNA: TGTGCCAGTAGCCGGGACAGGTCGTTCGAGCAGTACTTC.

This clonotype was seen only a few times. The chain carries TRBV7-3 and TRBJ1-1, with D hard to call. CDR1 is SGHTA, CDR2 FQGTGA, per germline. V was pared by 2 bases and J by 8 bases, with 12 bases between. CDR3 length equals 13 residues. The CDR3 DNA reads as TGTGCCAGCAGCTTAGAGAACTCACGGGAAGCTTTCTTT. Translated, it gives CASSLENSREAFF.

There are many counts of this clonotype. V usage is TRBV7-2 and J usage is TRBJ1-5; maybe TRBD1 (6 bases). The CDR3 is 15 amino acids. The germline CDR1 and CDR2 sequences are SGHTA and FQGNSA. Trimming took off 1 base at V and 3 bases at J, with 10 bases between the two ends. The CDR3 region has the DNA TGTGCCAGCAGCTTAGAACAGGGCTCCAATCAGCCCCAGCATTTT. This codes for CASSLEQGSNQPQHF.

This clonotype was counted ten times or more. V is TRBV7-6 and J is TRBJ1-6; D uncertain. This CDR3 is built from 17 residues. From germline, CDR1 is SGHVS and CDR2 FNYEAQ. V dropped 1 base and J dropped 7 bases, with 17 bases sitting between them. CDR3 bases: TGTGCCAGCAGCTTAGGGGCCGACGGCGCGTTAAATTCACCCCTCCACTTT. Translated, it gives CASSLGADGALNSPLHF. The complete variable domain, with remaining parts taken from reference TRBV7-6 and TRBJ1-6, reads GAGVSQSPRYKVTKRGQDVALRCDPISGHVSLYWYRQALGQGPEFLTYFNYEAQQDKSGLPNDRFSAERPEGSISTLTIQRTEQRDSAMYRCASSLGADGALNSPLHFGNGTRLTVT.

This clonotype was picked up many times. The rearrangement links TRBV12-3 or TRBV12-4 to TRBJ1-1, with D uncertain. This CDR3 comprises 14 residues. The germline V and J ends were trimmed by 2 bases and 5 bases, with 12 bases remaining between them. This chain's CDR3 is CASSLLLSGTEAFF. The DNA of the CDR3 is TGTGCCAGCAGTTTACTACTTTCGGGGACTGAAGCTTTCTTT.

This clonotype was picked up a small number of times. The CDR3 protein is CASTNSDRYNEQFF. The DNA for the CDR3 is TGTGCCAGCACCAACTCGGACAGGTACAATGAGCAGTTCTTC. The chain links TRBV6-1 to TRBJ2-1, with TRBD1 matching over 7 bases. Germline loops: CDR1 MNHNS, CDR2 SASEGT. V lost 7 bases, J lost 4 bases, and 7 bases stayed unmatched. The CDR3 consists of 14 residues.

This clonotype has a count of ten or more. This chain joins TRBV10-3 and TRBJ2-7; TRBD1 matches 7 bases. This CDR3 is built from 16 residues. Germline V gene data show CDR1 as ENHRY and CDR2 as SYGVKD. The trim removed 4 bases at V and 2 bases at J, leaving 11 bases unmatched. The CDR3, as DNA: TGTGCCATCAGTGGGGACAGCGAGGGGAATACCTACGAGCAGTACTTC. Protein: CAISGDSEGNTYEQYF.

The chain recombines TRBV7-8 with TRBJ1-6; no clear D gene. Germline CDR1 reads SGHVS; CDR2 reads FQNEAQ. This CDR3 contains 13 residues. Trimming stripped 3 bases from V and 7 bases from J, with 7 bases between. The DNA of the CDR3 is TGTGCCAGCAGCTTCCGGACCAATTCACCCCTCCACTTT. It yields the protein CASSFRTNSPLHF.

This clonotype was seen at least ten times. The J gene is TRBJ1-3, the V gene TRBV9; no definite D call. V shed 1 base and J shed 2 bases, with 7 bases lying between them. The V gene's germline CDR1 is SGDLS and CDR2 YYNGEE. The CDR3 sequence is 14 residues long. DNA for the CDR3: TGTGCCAGCAGCGTATTTACGGCTGGAAACACCATATATTTT. Translating it yields CASSVFTAGNTIYF.

This clonotype was observed at least ten times. The genes are TRBV28 and TRBJ2-7; 8 bases align to TRBD1. Germline V gives CDR1 MDHEN, CDR2 SYDVKM. This CDR3 comprises 15 residues. Trimming at V came to 2 bases and at J to 4 bases, leaving 7 bases not matched to a gene. The CDR3 loop reads CASSLPTGARYEQYF. CDR3 sequence (DNA): TGTGCCAGCAGTTTACCGACAGGGGCGAGGTACGAGCAGTACTTC.

This clonotype was recorded at least ten times. V gene TRBV11-2 combines with J gene TRBJ2-1; D might be TRBD2 (6 bases). The germline gives CDR1 SGHAT, CDR2 FQNNGV. The CDR3 totals 14 residues. The germline V and J ends were trimmed by 4 bases and 7 bases, with 14 bases remaining between them. CDR3 region: CASSSRLVGNEQFF. In DNA form, the CDR3 reads TGTGCCAGCAGCTCCCGACTAGTGGGGAATGAGCAGTTCTTC. Variable domain in full (rest from reference TRBV11-2 and TRBJ2-1): EAGVAQSPRYKIIEKRQSVAFWCNPISGHATLYWYQQILGQGPKLLIQFQNNGVVDDSQLPKDRFSAERLKGVDSTLKIQPAKLEDSAVYLCASSSRLVGNEQFFGPGTRLTVL.

This clonotype was seen ten or more times. This chain uses TRBV7-2 with TRBJ2-4; D remains unclear. V was clipped by 5 bases and J by 3 bases, with 26 bases between them. CDR1 SGHTA and CDR2 FQGNSA come from the germline V gene. This CDR3 is 19 amino acids long. CDR3 bases: TGTGCCAGCAGCATTAAACCCCTGAACCAGCCGTCCGTCAAAAACATTCAGTACTTC. Encoded protein: CASSIKPLNQPSVKNIQYF.

This clonotype was seen repeatedly, ten times or more. The V call is TRBV12-3 or TRBV12-4, the J call TRBJ2-2; 9 positions agree with TRBD2. V gave up 5 bases and J gave up 9 bases; unmatched junction bases: 13. The CDR3 contains 16 residues. The CDR3 DNA sequence: TGTGCCAGCAGTGCGTTAGCGGGAGTATTCAGGCGGGAGCTGTTTTTT. Its protein product is CASSALAGVFRRELFF.

This clonotype came up a few times. V and J are TRBV20-1 and TRBJ2-3; D perhaps matches TRBD2 (5 bases). The CDR3 has 17 residues. V dropped 6 bases and J dropped 2 bases, with 24 bases sitting between them. Germline values: CDR1 DFQATT, CDR2 SNEGSKA (reference sequence). In nucleotides, the CDR3 is TGCAGTGCCCAGCTGTTTCTGGCGGGTGTTGACACAGATACGCAGTATTTT. This gives the protein CSAQLFLAGVDTDTQYF.

This clonotype was counted ten times or more. The chain employs TRBV4-1 and TRBJ2-4; 8 bases are shared with TRBD1. The CDR3 spans 15 residues. The V and J ends lost 0 bases and 6 bases, in that order; junction bases with no gene match: 4. Germline CDR1 is MGHRA and CDR2 is YSYEKL. The CDR3 is CASSQEGDRRNIQYF. The DNA for the CDR3 is TGCGCCAGCAGCCAAGAAGGGGACAGGAGAAACATTCAGTACTTC.